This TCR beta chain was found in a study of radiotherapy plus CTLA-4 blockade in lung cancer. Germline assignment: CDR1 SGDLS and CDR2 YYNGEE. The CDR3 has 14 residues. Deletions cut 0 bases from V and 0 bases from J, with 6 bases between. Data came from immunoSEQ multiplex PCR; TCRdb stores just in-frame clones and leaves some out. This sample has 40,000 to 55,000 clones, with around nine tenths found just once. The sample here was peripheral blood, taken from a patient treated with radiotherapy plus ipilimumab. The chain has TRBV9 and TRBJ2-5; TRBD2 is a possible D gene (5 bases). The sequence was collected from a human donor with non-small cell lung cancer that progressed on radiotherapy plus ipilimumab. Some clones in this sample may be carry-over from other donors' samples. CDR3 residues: CASSVGEYQETQYF. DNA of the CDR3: TGTGCCAGCAGCGTAGGGGAGTACCAAGAGACCCAGTACTTC.